These 12 T cell receptor beta chains share one sample of origin, sequenced in a study of CD8 T cells in ankylosing spondylitis. TCRdb re-called the 5' RACE reads with MiXCR, one entry per CDR3 protein. This sample has some 290,000 distinct CDR3 sequences, with roughly 20% found just once. Sequenced material: blood, either unsorted or a sorted T cell fraction (not recorded which). The receptors were sampled from a male donor with ankylosing spondylitis or in good health (not recorded which).

In its sample, this clonotype was seen many times. The chain employs TRBV20-1 and TRBJ1-5, with a possible D match to TRBD1 (6 bases). CDR1 is DFQATT, CDR2 SNEGSKA, per germline (reference sequence). V shed 4 bases and J shed 0 bases, with 10 bases lying between them. The CDR3 loop spans 14 amino acids. The CDR3 sequence: CSAIAGASNQPQHF. The DNA of the CDR3 is TGCAGTGCTATCGCAGGGGCTAGCAATCAGCCCCAGCATTTT.

This clonotype was observed at least ten times. The chain is built from TRBV20-1 and TRBJ2-3; D might be TRBD2 (6 bases). Germline V gene lookup returns CDR1 DFQATT and CDR2 SNEGSKA (reference sequence). The CDR3 contains 14 residues. V lost 6 bases, J lost 0 bases, and 13 bases lay in between. CDR3 amino acids: CSAGEEWSTDTQYF. Written as DNA, the CDR3 is TGCAGTGCGGGGGAGGAATGGAGCACAGATACGCAGTATTTT.

The chain carries TRBV12-3 or TRBV12-4 and TRBJ2-1, with 7 bases that match TRBD2. J gave up 0 bases and V 5 bases, and 10 bases lay outside the gene matches. This CDR3 comprises 17 residues. The CDR3 sequence is CASSLTWTRLSYNEQFF. For the CDR3, the DNA is TGTGCCAGCAGTCTCACCTGGACTAGGCTCTCCTACAATGAGCAGTTCTTC.

The genes are TRBV12-3 or TRBV12-4 and TRBJ1-1; D is undetermined. Trimming took 5 bases from V and 5 from J, leaving 21 bases between them. This CDR3 region has 16 residues. The CDR3 bases are TGTGCCAGCAGTCCCGACTGGACCGGGTTTAAGACTGAAGCTTTCTTT. Its translation: CASSPDWTGFKTEAFF.

The gene calls are TRBV7-8 and TRBJ2-3; 8 bases map to TRBD2. Unmatched junction bases numbered 18, after V lost 5 bases and J lost 2 bases. The CDR3 sequence is 19 residues long. Germline CDR1 is SGHVS and CDR2 is FQNEAQ. The CDR3 DNA sequence: TGTGCCAGCAGCCCCGGACTAGCATGGATCACAACCAACACAGATACGCAGTATTTT. It yields the protein CASSPGLAWITTNTDTQYF.

This clonotype was seen a handful of times. The chain has TRBV7-6 and TRBJ1-1; 8 positions agree with TRBD1. Per the germline V gene, CDR1 is SGHVS and CDR2 is FNYEAQ. CDR3 length: 15 residues. V lost 1 base to trimming and J lost 1 base; unmatched junction nucleotides: 2. CDR3 DNA sequence: TGTGCCAGCAGCTTAGGGACAGGGAGGAACACTGAAGCTTTCTTT. This sequence encodes CASSLGTGRNTEAFF.

The chain uses TRBV7-9 and TRBJ2-2; 9 bases match TRBD1. The CDR3 sequence is 16 residues long. With 5 bases clipped from V and 4 bases from J, the junction kept 8 bases outside the gene matches. In germline, CDR1 is SEHNR, CDR2 FQNEAQ (reference sequence). This chain's CDR3 is CASSRSGTGSTGELFF. The CDR3 nucleotides are TGTGCCAGCAGCCGAAGCGGGACAGGGTCCACCGGGGAGCTGTTTTTT.

The chain has TRBV5-1 and TRBJ2-7; maybe TRBD1 (6 bases). There are 14 residues in the CDR3. Germline loops: CDR1 SGHRS, CDR2 YFSETQ. Trimming removed 4 bases at V and 6 bases at J, with 17 bases between. CDR3 bases: TGCGCCAGCAGCCAGGGACACGCCGGGGTCGAGCAGTACGTC. It yields the protein CASSQGHAGVEQYV.

This clonotype showed up many times. The chain links TRBV27 to TRBJ1-1; D gene uncertain. The CDR3 length is 13 residues. V lost 4 bases, J lost 5 bases, and 11 bases lay in between. Germline-derived CDR1 and CDR2 are MNHEY and SMNVEV (reference sequence). The CDR3 spells CASSYETGTEAFF. The CDR3 nucleotides are TGTGCCAGCAGTTACGAGACCGGAACTGAAGCTTTCTTT.

V usage is TRBV6-1 and J usage is TRBJ1-5, with D maybe TRBD1 (6 bases). Germline CDR1 is MNHNS and CDR2 is SASEGT. The CDR3 contains 14 residues. V was trimmed by 5 bases and J by 6 bases, leaving 14 bases between them. The CDR3 loop reads CASSPEGGGQPQHF. CDR3 DNA: TGTGCCAGCAGTCCTGAGGGGGGTGGTCAGCCCCAGCATTTT.

The CDR3 DNA follows: TGCGCCAGCAGCTTTCGGTTCAGCGGGGGAAGCACAGATACGCAGTATTTT. Translating gives CASSFRFSGGSTDTQYF. The chain employs TRBV5-1 and TRBJ2-3; 8 nucleotides agree with TRBD2. The V gene end was trimmed by 2 bases and the J gene end by 0 bases; junction bases not matched to a gene: 8. Germline assignment: CDR1 SGHRS and CDR2 YFSETQ. This CDR3 is 17 amino acids long. Combining the CDR3 with reference TRBV5-1 and TRBJ2-3 gives the whole variable domain KAGVTQTPRYLIKTRGQQVTLSCSPISGHRSVSWYQQTPGQGLQFLFEYFSETQRNKGNFPGRFSGRQFSNSRSEMNVSTLELGDSALYLCASSFRFSGGSTDTQYFGPGTRLTVL.

This clonotype was seen many times. The chain recombines TRBV20-1 with TRBJ2-1; 9 nucleotides match TRBD2. The germline CDR1 and CDR2 sequences are DFQATT and SNEGSKA (reference sequence). This CDR3 is built from 13 residues. V was pared by 4 bases and J by 9 bases, with 7 bases of the junction left unmatched. CDR3 coding DNA: TGCAGTGCTACGGCGGGAGGGCCAGCTGAGCAGTTCTTC. Protein product: CSATAGGPAEQFF.